This T cell receptor beta chain was sequenced in a study of beta chain features in type 1 diabetes. Findings and caveats of the study: Shortening of TCRB CDR3s, moderate but significant, appeared in all four CD4+ subsets of Type 1 diabetes patients. Naive, central memory and Treg TCRB repertoires appeared more alike in patients than in healthy donors.

A few counts support this clone. Its antigen is undetermined. CD45RO/CCR7/CD25/CD127/CD95/CD27 separated CD4+ naive, central memory, regulatory and stem cell-like memory cells by sorting. Every bit of the isolated RNA underwent reverse transcription, so sequencing read expressed TCRB transcripts. Using immunoSEQ multiplex PCR, the repertoire was profiled, and TCRdb retains in-frame clones only, with some absent. This sample has 350,000 to 400,000 clones; approximately 16% occur once, and the top ten carry 0.019%. Germline trimming cut 4 bases from V and 4 bases from J; bases unmatched to any gene: 9. The CDR3 covers 15 residues. Germline V gene lookup returns CDR1 SGHDT and CDR2 YYEEEE.

This sequence originates from a young woman in good health. The sequenced sample was naive CD4+ T cells from blood. The chain is built from TRBV5-6 and TRBJ1-1; 8 bases are shared with TRBD1. The CDR3 is CASSGRGRAGTEAFF. The CDR3 coding sequence is TGTGCCAGCAGCGGCAGGGGGCGAGCGGGCACTGAAGCTTTCTTT.